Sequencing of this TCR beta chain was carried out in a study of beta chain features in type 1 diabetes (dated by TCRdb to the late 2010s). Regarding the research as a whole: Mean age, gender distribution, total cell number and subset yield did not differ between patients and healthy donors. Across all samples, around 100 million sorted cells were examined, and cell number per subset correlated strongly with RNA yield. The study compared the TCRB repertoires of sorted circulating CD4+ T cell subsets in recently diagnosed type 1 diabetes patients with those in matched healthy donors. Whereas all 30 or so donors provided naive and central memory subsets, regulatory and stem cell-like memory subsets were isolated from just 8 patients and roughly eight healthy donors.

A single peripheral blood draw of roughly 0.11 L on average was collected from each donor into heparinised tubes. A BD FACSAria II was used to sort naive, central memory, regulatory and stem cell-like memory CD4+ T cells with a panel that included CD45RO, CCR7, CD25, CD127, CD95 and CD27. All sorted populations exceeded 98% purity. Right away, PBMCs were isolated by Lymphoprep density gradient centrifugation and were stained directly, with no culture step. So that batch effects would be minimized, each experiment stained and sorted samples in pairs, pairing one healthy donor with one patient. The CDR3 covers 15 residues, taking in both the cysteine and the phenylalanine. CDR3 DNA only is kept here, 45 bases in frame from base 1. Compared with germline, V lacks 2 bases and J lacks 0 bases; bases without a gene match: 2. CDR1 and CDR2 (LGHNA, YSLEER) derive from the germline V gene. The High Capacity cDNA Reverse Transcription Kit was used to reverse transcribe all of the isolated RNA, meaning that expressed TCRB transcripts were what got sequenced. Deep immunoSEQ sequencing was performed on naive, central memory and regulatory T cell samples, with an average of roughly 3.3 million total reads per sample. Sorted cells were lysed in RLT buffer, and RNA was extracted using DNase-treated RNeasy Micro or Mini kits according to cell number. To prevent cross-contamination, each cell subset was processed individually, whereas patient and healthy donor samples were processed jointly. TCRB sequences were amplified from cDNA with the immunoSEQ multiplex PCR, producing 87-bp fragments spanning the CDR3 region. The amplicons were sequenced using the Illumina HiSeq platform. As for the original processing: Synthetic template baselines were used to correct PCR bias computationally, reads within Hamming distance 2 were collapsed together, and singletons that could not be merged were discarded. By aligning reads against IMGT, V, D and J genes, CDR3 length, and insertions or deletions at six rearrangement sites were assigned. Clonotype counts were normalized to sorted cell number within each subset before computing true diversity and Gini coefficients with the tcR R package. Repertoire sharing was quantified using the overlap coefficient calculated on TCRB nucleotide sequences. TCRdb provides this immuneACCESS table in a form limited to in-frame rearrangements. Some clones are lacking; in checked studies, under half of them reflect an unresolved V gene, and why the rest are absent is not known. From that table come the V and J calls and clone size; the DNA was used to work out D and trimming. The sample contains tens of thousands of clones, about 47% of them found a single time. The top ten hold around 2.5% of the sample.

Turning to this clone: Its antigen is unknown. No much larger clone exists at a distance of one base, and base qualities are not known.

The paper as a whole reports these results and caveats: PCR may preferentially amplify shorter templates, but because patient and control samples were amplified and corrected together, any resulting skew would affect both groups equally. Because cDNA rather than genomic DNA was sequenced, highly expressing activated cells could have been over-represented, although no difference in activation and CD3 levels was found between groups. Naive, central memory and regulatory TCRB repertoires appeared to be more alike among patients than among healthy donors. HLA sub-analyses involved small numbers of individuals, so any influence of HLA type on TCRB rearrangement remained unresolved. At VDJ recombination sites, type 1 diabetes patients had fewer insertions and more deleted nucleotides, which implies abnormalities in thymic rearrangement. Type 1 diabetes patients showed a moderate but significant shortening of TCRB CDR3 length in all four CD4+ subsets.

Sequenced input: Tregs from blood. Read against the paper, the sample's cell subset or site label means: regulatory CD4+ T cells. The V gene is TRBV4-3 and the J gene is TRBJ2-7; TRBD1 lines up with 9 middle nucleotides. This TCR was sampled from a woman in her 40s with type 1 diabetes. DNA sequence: TGCGCCAGCAGCCAAACGACAGGGGGCTCCTACGAGCAGTACTTC. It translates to CASSQTTGGSYEQYF.